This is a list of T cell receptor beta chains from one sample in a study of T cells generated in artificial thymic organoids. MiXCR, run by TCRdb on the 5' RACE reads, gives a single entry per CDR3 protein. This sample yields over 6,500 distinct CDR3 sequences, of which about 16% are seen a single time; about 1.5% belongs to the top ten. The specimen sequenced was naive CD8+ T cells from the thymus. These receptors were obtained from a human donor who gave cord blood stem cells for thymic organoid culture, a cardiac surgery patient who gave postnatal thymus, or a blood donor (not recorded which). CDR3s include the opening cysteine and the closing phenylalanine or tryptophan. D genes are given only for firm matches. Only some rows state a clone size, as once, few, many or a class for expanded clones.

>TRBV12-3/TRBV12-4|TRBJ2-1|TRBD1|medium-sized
CASSSPGQGTNEQFF
TGTGCCAGCAGCTCACCGGGACAGGGCACCAATGAGCAGTTCTTC
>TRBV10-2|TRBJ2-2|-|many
CASSESQGTNTGELFF
TGCGCCAGCAGTGAGTCGCAGGGGACGAACACCGGGGAGCTGTTTTTT
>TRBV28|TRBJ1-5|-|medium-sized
CASKVLGGSNQPQHF
TGTGCCAGCAAAGTTCTTGGTGGTAGCAATCAGCCCCAGCATTTT
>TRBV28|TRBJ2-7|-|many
CASIGRRTYEQYF
TGTGCCAGCATAGGGCGGAGAACCTACGAGCAGTACTTC
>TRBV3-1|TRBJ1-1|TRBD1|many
CASSQDSGTGALTEAFF
TGTGCCAGCAGCCAAGACTCCGGGACAGGGGCTTTAACTGAAGCTTTCTTT
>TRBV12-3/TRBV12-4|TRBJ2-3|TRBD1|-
CASSLSGQGTDTQYF
TGTGCCAGCAGTTTAAGTGGACAGGGCACAGATACGCAGTATTTT
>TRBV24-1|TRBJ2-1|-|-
CATSDLDYYNEQFF
TGTGCCACCTCTGACTTGGACTACTACAATGAGCAGTTCTTC
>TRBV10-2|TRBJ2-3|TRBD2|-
CASSETSDWDTQYF
TGCGCCAGCAGCGAGACTAGCGATTGGGATACGCAGTATTTT
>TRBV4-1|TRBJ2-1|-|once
CASSTRLPGNSNNEQFF
TGCGCCAGCAGCACCCGACTCCCAGGGAATTCTAACAATGAGCAGTTCTTC
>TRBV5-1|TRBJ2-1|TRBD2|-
CASSQQQRGGYNEQFF
TGCGCCAGCAGCCAGCAGCAGCGGGGGGGGTACAATGAGCAGTTCTTC